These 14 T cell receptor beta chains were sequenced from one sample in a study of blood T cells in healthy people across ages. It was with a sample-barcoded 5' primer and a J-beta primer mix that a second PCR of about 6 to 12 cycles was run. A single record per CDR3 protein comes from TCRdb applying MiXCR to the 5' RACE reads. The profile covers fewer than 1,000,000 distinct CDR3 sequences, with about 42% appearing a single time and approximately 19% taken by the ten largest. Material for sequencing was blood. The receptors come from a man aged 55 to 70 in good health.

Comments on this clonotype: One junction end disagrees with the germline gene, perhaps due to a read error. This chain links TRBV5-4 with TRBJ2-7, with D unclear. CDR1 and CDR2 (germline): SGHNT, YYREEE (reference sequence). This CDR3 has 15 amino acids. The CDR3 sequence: CACSWATSSSYEQYF. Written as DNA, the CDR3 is TGTGCCTGCAGCTGGGCCACGAGCTCTTCCTACGAGCAGTACTTC.

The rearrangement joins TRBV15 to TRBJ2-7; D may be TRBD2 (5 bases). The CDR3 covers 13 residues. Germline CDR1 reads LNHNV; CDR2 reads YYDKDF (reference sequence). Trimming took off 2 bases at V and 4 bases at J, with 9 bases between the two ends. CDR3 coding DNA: TGTGCCACCAGCAGACCGGGATTTTACGAGCAGTACTTC. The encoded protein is CATSRPGFYEQYF.

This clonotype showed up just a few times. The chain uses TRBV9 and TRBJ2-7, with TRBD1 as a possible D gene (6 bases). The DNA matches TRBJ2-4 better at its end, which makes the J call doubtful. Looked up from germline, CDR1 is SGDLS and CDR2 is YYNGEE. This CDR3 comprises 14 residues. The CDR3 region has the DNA TGTGCCAGCAGCGTAGGGGGAAGGGGGAACATTCAGTACTTC. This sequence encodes CASSVGGRGNIQYF.

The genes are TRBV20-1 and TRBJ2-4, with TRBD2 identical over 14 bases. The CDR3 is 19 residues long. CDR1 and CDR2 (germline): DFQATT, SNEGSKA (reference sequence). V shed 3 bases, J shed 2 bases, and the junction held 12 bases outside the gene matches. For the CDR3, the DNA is TGCAGTGCTAGGTTGGCCGGGACTAGCGGGGGACTAACCAAAAACATTCAGTACTTC. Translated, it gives CSARLAGTSGGLTKNIQYF.

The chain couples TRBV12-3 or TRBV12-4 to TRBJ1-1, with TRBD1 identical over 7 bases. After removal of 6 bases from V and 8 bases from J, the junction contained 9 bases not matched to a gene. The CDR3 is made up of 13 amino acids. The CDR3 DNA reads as TGTGCCAGCAGCCTCGGGTTACAGGGGGAAGCTTTCTTT. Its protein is CASSLGLQGEAFF.

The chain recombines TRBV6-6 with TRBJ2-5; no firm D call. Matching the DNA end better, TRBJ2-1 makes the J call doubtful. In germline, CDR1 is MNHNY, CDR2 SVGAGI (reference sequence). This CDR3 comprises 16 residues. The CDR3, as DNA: TGTGCCAGCAGTTATAGGGCCATTGGGTCCCAAGAGACCCAGTTCTTC. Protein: CASSYRAIGSQETQFF.

The CDR3 is CASSSHTSGVGIDTQYF. The CDR3, as DNA: TGTGCCAGCAGCTCGCATACTAGCGGGGTTGGCATAGATACGCAGTATTTT. The chain has TRBV7-2 and TRBJ2-3, with 10 nucleotides matching TRBD2. Germline lookup yields CDR1 SGHTA and CDR2 FQGNSA. The J segment lost 5 bases and the V segment lost 4 bases, leaving 12 bases of the junction unmatched. CDR3 length equals 17 residues. The variable domain in full, completed from reference TRBV7-2 and TRBJ2-3, reads GAGVSQSPSNKVTEKGKDVELRCDPISGHTALYWYRQSLGQGLEFLIYFQGNSAPDKSGLPSDRFSAERTGGSVSTLTIQRTQQEDSAVYLCASSSHTSGVGIDTQYFGPGTRLTVL.

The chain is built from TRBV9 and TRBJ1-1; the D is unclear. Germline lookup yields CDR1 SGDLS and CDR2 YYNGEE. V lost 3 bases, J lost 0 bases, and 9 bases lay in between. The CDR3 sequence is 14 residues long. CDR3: CASSAGWVNTEAFF. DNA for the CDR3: TGTGCCAGCAGCGCGGGGTGGGTGAACACTGAAGCTTTCTTT.

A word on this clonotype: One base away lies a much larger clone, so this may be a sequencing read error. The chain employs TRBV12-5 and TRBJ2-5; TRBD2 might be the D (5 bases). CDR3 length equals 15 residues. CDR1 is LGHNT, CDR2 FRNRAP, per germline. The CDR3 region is CTSGPLGLGQETQYF. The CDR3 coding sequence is TGTACTAGTGGTCCCCTCGGGTTGGGCCAAGAGACCCAGTACTTC.

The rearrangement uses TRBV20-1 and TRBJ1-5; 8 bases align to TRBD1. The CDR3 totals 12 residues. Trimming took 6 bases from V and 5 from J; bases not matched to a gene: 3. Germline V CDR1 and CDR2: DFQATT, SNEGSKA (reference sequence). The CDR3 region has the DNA TGCAGTGCCGAGACAGGGGATCAGCCCCAGCATTTT. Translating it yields CSAETGDQPQHF.

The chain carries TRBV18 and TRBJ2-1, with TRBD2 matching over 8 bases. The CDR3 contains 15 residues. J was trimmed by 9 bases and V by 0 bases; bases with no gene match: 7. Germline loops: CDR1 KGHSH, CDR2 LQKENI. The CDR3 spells CASSPPAGGLGEQFF. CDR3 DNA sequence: TGTGCCAGCTCACCACCGGCGGGGGGCCTCGGTGAGCAGTTCTTC.

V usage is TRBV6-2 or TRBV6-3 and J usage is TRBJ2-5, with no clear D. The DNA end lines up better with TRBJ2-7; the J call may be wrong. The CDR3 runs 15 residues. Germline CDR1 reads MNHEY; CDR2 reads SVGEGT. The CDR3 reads CASSYSRSISYEQYF. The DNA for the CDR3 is TGTGCCAGCAGTTACTCGCGGTCAATTTCCTACGAGCAGTACTTC.

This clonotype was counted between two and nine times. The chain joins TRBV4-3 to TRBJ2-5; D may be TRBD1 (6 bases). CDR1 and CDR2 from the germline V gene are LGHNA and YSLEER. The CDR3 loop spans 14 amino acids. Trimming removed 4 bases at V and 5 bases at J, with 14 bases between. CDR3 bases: TGCGCCAGCAGCCCGGGACATCAGGAGGAGACCCAGTACTTC. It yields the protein CASSPGHQEETQYF.

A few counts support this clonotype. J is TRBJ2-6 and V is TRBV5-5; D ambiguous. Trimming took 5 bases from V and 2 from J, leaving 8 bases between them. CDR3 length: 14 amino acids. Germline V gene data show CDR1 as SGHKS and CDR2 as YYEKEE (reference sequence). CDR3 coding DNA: TGTGCCAGCAGAGGAAACCCTGGGGCCAACGTCCTGACTTTC. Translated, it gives CASRGNPGANVLTF.